The rows below give T cell receptor beta chains drawn from one sample of a study of blood T cells in healthy people across ages. TCRdb reprocessed the 5' RACE reads via MiXCR and lists one record per CDR3 protein. Found here are about 1.5 million distinct CDR3 sequences, around 40% of them singletons; the top ten hold over 3.5%. The sample consisted of blood. All receptors come from a woman aged 18 to 35 in good health. Each CDR3 is given with its conserved first and last residue. The order of the fields is clone size, V gene, D gene, J gene, CDR3 DNA, CDR3 protein. A D gene is named only where the DNA matches it firmly. Some rows have no size entry. The others give once, few or many, or a class for an expanded clone.

-	TRBV6-5	-	TRBJ1-5	TGTGCCAGCAGATATAGGAAAAATAGCAATCAGCCCCAGCATTTT	CASRYRKNSNQPQHF
-	TRBV10-3	TRBD2	TRBJ2-3	TGTGCCATCTACCTAGCGGGATCAGATACGCAGTATTTT	CAIYLAGSDTQYF
many	TRBV5-1	TRBD1	TRBJ2-3	TGCGCCAGCAGCGAGACAGGGAGCACAGATACGCAGTATTTT	CASSETGSTDTQYF
few	TRBV9	-	TRBJ2-3	TGTGCCAGCACCCAATCCATGGGAGATACGCAGTATTTT	CASTQSMGDTQYF
-	TRBV29-1	-	TRBJ2-3	TGCAGCGTTGAGGTTAGCACAGATACGCAGTATTTT	CSVEVSTDTQYF
-	TRBV10-3	TRBD2	TRBJ2-7	TGTGCCATCATGGCAGCTGGGGGGGACGAGCAGTACTTC	CAIMAAGGDEQYF
-	TRBV15	TRBD1	TRBJ2-7	TGTGCCACCAGCAACGACAGGGTTCAGCAGTACTTC	CATSNDRVQQYF
-	TRBV2	-	TRBJ1-2	TGTGTGGCCACGACAGAGAACTATGGCTACACCTTC	CVATTENYGYTF
few	TRBV28	TRBD1	TRBJ2-1	TGTGCCAGCAGTTTAGGACAGGGGGCCCTCTACAATGAGCAGTTCTTC	CASSLGQGALYNEQFF
few	TRBV20-1	TRBD1	TRBJ2-7	TGCAGTGCTAGAGATAGGAGCAGGGGGCTCGACGAGCAGTACTTC	CSARDRSRGLDEQYF
-	TRBV10-3	TRBD1	TRBJ2-3	TGTGCCATCAGTGATGGACAGGGACCCACAGATACGCAGTATTTT	CAISDGQGPTDTQYF
-	TRBV7-2	-	TRBJ2-1	TGTGCCAGCAGCTTAGACCCCTCGGAGACCCAGTTCTTC	CASSLDPSETQFF
-	TRBV25-1	TRBD1	TRBJ2-7	TGTGCCAGCAGACAGGGGGCTTTAGACGAGCAGTACTTC	CASRQGALDEQYF
few	TRBV27	-	TRBJ2-7	TGTGCCAGCAGTTTATCAGGGGGGGCCAGCTCCTACGAGCAGTACTTC	CASSLSGGASSYEQYF
few	TRBV28	-	TRBJ2-7	TGTGCCAGCAGTTTCCCCAGCCGAAGCTCCTACGAGCAGTACTTC	CASSFPSRSSYEQYF
once	TRBV10-3	TRBD2	TRBJ2-5	TGCGCCATCAGTGCCGGACTAGCGAGGGAGCAGTACTTC	CAISAGLAREQYF
few	TRBV11-2	-	TRBJ2-7	TGTGCCAGCAGCCCCGACAGTGCCGAGCAGTACTTC	CASSPDSAEQYF
-	TRBV3-1	-	TRBJ1-5	TGTGCCAGCAGCCAAGATTTTTTAGGGGCCGGTCGTCAGCCCCAGCATTTT	CASSQDFLGAGRQPQHF
-	TRBV29-1	-	TRBJ1-2	TGCAGCGCGCTGATCGTAGGACCCTATGGCTACACCTTC	CSALIVGPYGYTF
few	TRBV7-2	-	TRBJ2-7	TGTGCCAGCAGCTTACAGTACCCCTACGAGCAGTACTTC	CASSLQYPYEQYF
-	TRBV9	-	TRBJ2-1	TGTGCCAGCAGCGTCGCGGTTGGAGGGAGTGAGCAGTTCTTC	CASSVAVGGSEQFF
once	TRBV4-1	-	TRBJ1-5	TGCGCCAGCAGCCAAGTCGGCAGGGGCTATCAGCCCCAGCATTTT	CASSQVGRGYQPQHF
few	TRBV7-2	-	TRBJ2-3	TGTGCCAGCAGCTTACGGCCGATTAGCACAGATACGCAGTATTTT	CASSLRPISTDTQYF
-	TRBV20-1	TRBD2	TRBJ2-1	TGCAGTGCTAGAGGAGGGACTAGCCAAGAGACCCAGTTCTTC	CSARGGTSQETQFF
-	TRBV15	-	TRBJ1-2	TGTGCCACCAGCAAAATGGGCTATGGCTACACCTTC	CATSKMGYGYTF
-	TRBV6-1	-	TRBJ2-7	TGTGCCAGCAGTCCTAGGACAGATTACTACAATGAGCAGTACTTC	CASSPRTDYYNEQYF
few	TRBV15	TRBD2	TRBJ2-1	TGTGCCACCAGTAGGGGCGGGAGGTCCTTTTTGGGGGACAATGAGCAGTTCTTC	CATSRGGRSFLGDNEQFF
-	TRBV11-2	TRBD2	TRBJ2-7	TGTGCCAGCAGCACCCGAGGGAGGGGCAGAACCTACGAGCAGTACTTC	CASSTRGRGRTYEQYF
-	TRBV12-3/TRBV12-4	-	TRBJ2-3	TGTGCCATCAGTAGACTGGAAGCAGATGTGCAGTATTTT	CAISRLEADVQYF
-	TRBV7-9	-	TRBJ1-2	TGTGCCAGCAGCCCGGAGGGGGGGTCGTATGGCTACACCTTC	CASSPEGGSYGYTF
few	TRBV3-1	-	TRBJ1-1	TGTGCCAGCAGCCAAGGGGGGTCGGGAGCTTTCTTT	CASSQGGSGAFF
-	TRBV7-9	TRBD2	TRBJ2-1	TGTGCCAGCATAGAGCGGGAGAACCCAGTGGCTGAGCAGTTCTTC	CASIERENPVAEQFF
-	TRBV6-1	-	TRBJ1-4	TGTGCCAGCAGTCCCGGGGGGCCAGACACAACTAATGAAAAACTGTTTTTT	CASSPGGPDTTNEKLFF
few	TRBV28	-	TRBJ1-5	TGTGCCAGCAGTTTTTCGCCCAGCCCCAATCAGCCCCAGCATTTT	CASSFSPSPNQPQHF
few	TRBV5-1	-	TRBJ2-3	TGCGCCAGCAGCTTGCATAGCTTAACAGATACGCAGTATTTT	CASSLHSLTDTQYF
few	TRBV28	-	TRBJ2-1	TGTGCCAGCAGTTCTCAGGGGAACTACAATGAGCAGTTCTTC	CASSSQGNYNEQFF
few	TRBV6-5	-	TRBJ1-1	TGTGCCAGCAGTTACTCGATATCACTAAACACTGAAGCTTTCTTT	CASSYSISLNTEAFF